Listed here are 18 T cell receptor beta chains from one sample, sequenced in a study of T-cell memory formation after mild COVID-19 (dated by TCRdb to the early 2020s). Libraries were built with 5' RACE. TCRdb records Illumina NovaSeq 6000 as the sequencer. TCRdb reprocessed the public reads (quality trimming at Q25 with fastp, clone calling with MiXCR) and kept in-frame beta chains. When rows share a CDR3 protein, they turn into one entry using the most common DNA and genes. The sample includes roughly 170,000 distinct CDR3 sequences, with under 20% observed a single time. Of the sample, about 4% falls within the top ten clones. Sequencing was done on a sample of PBMCs or a T cell subset sorted from them (not recorded which). The receptors stem from a man aged 18 to 30 who had mild COVID-19 (a few samples of this study predate the infection). The sample titles of this study are shuffled in the database, so cell type and time point are left out; the donor was told from shared clones.

There are a few counts of this clonotype. V gene TRBV15 combines with J gene TRBJ1-1; TRBD1 agrees at 9 bases. Germline trimming cut 5 bases from V and 1 base from J; bases unmatched to any gene: 8. The CDR3 runs 16 residues. The germline V gene encodes CDR1 LNHNV and CDR2 YYDKDF (reference sequence). CDR3 in DNA: TGTGCCACCAGCGGCCGGGACAGGGAAAAGAACACTGAAGCTTTCTTT. It translates to CATSGRDREKNTEAFF.

The CDR3 nucleotides read TGCGCCAGCAGCCAGGAGGACAGGGGGGGCTATGGCTACACCTTC. Its protein product is CASSQEDRGGYGYTF. J is TRBJ1-2 and V is TRBV4-3; 10 nucleotides agree with TRBD1. CDR1 LGHNA and CDR2 YSLEER come from the germline V gene. The CDR3 runs to 15 residues. V lost 3 bases to trimming and J lost 4 bases; unmatched junction nucleotides: 5.

This clonotype appeared a few times. The chain employs TRBV6-5 and TRBJ2-5, with D maybe TRBD2 (5 bases). Germline V gives CDR1 MNHEY, CDR2 SVGAGI. The V end was cut by 4 bases, the J end by 2 bases, with 8 bases between. This CDR3 is 13 amino acids long. The CDR3 sequence: CASSFEGQETQYF. CDR3 DNA: TGTGCCAGCAGTTTTGAGGGTCAAGAGACCCAGTACTTC.

The chain carries TRBV29-1 and TRBJ2-7; D may be TRBD1 or TRBD2 (6 bases each). The CDR3 covers 13 residues. CDR1 and CDR2 (germline): SQVTM, ANQGSEA. Between the trimmed V and J ends, which lost 6 bases and 2 bases, there was a span of 14 bases. This CDR3 is CSVSRGPTYEQYF. CDR3 bases: TGCAGCGTGTCTCGGGGGCCAACCTACGAGCAGTACTTC.

This chain links TRBV3-1 with TRBJ2-1, with D possibly being TRBD2 (5 bases). The CDR3 runs 16 residues. CDR1 LGHDT and CDR2 YNNKEL come from the germline V gene (reference sequence). The germline V and J ends were trimmed by 4 bases and 0 bases, with 13 bases remaining between them. Here the CDR3 reads CASSPGIQSSYNEQFF. For the CDR3, the DNA is TGTGCCAGCAGCCCGGGGATTCAGAGCTCCTACAATGAGCAGTTCTTC.

This clonotype came up once. V and J are TRBV9 and TRBJ1-3; a possible D gene is TRBD1 (6 bases). V lost 2 bases and J 0 bases, leaving 18 bases between the germline ends. From germline, CDR1 is SGDLS and CDR2 YYNGEE. The CDR3 contains 18 residues. This chain's CDR3 is CASSVIGRGPFSGNTIYF. The DNA for the CDR3 is TGTGCCAGCAGCGTGATTGGCAGGGGCCCATTCTCTGGAAACACCATATATTTT.

In this sample, this clonotype turned up a few times. The chain carries TRBV7-9 and TRBJ2-2, with D perhaps matching TRBD1 (5 bases). V lost 4 bases to trimming and J lost 0 bases, with 9 bases between them. This CDR3 comprises 15 residues. The germline CDR1 and CDR2 sequences are SEHNR and FQNEAQ (reference sequence). For the CDR3, the DNA is TGTGCCAGCAGCTCGGTGACAGCGAACACCGGGGAGCTGTTTTTT. It encodes CASSSVTANTGELFF. Complete variable domain (other parts from reference TRBV7-9 and TRBJ2-2): DTGVSQNPRHKITKRGQNVTFRCDPISEHNRLYWYRQTLGQGPEFLTYFQNEAQLEKSRLLSDRFSAERPKGSFSTLEIQRTEQGDSAMYLCASSSVTANTGELFFGEGSRLTVL.

The chain has TRBV18 and TRBJ2-5; no firm D call. The V end was cut by 2 bases, the J end by 9 bases, with 19 bases between. This CDR3 is 15 amino acids long. CDR1 KGHSH and CDR2 LQKENI come from the germline V gene. The CDR3 bases are TGTGCCAGCTCACCAGGCCCAAGTCCGGCAGGAGCCCAGTACTTC. It specifies CASSPGPSPAGAQYF.

This clonotype was found a few times. The genes are TRBV7-2 and TRBJ1-4; unclear D gene. Germline V gene lookup returns CDR1 SGHTA and CDR2 FQGNSA. V was cut by 5 bases and J by 4 bases, with 17 bases left in between. There are 16 residues in the CDR3. The CDR3 spells CASSLLRGRGNEKLFF. The CDR3 DNA reads as TGTGCCAGCAGCCTACTCCGGGGTCGCGGTAATGAAAAACTGTTTTTT. The complete variable domain, with remaining parts taken from reference TRBV7-2 and TRBJ1-4, reads GAGVSQSPSNKVTEKGKDVELRCDPISGHTALYWYRQSLGQGLEFLIYFQGNSAPDKSGLPSDRFSAERTGGSVSTLTIQRTQQEDSAVYLCASSLLRGRGNEKLFFGSGTQLSVL.

This clonotype was detected ten times or more. The chain employs TRBV14 and TRBJ2-7; D remains unclear. Trimming removed 5 bases from V and 6 bases from J, with 17 bases in between. This CDR3 is 14 amino acids long. Germline V gene lookup returns CDR1 SGHDN and CDR2 FVKESK. The chain's CDR3 is CASSTRPKHPEQYF. Here the CDR3 DNA reads TGTGCCAGCAGCACGAGGCCCAAGCACCCCGAGCAGTACTTC.

The sample holds a few counts of this clonotype. J is TRBJ2-2 and V is TRBV6-2 or TRBV6-3; the D is unclear. The germline CDR1 and CDR2 sequences are MNHEY and SVGEGT. Trimming left V 0 bases short and J 4 bases short, with 6 bases between. There are 14 residues in the CDR3. CDR3 residues: CASSYSKGTGELFF. The CDR3, as DNA: TGTGCCAGCAGTTACTCGAAAGGCACCGGGGAGCTGTTTTTT.

The chain uses TRBV7-2 and TRBJ1-5; 8 nucleotides line up with TRBD1. J gave up 1 base and V 5 bases, and 4 bases lay outside the gene matches. Germline values: CDR1 SGHTA, CDR2 FQGNSA. The CDR3 is 15 residues long. The chain's CDR3 is CASSPDRASNQPQHF. CDR3 DNA: TGTGCCAGCAGCCCGGACAGGGCCAGCAATCAGCCCCAGCATTTT.

This clonotype was seen at least ten times. The chain couples TRBV5-5 to TRBJ2-1; 9 bases line up with TRBD2. The CDR3 loop spans 13 amino acids. CDR1 and CDR2 from the germline V gene are SGHKS and YYEKEE (reference sequence). V was pared by 2 bases and J by 14 bases, with 8 bases of the junction left unmatched. The CDR3: CASSFLAGGPEFF. Written as DNA, the CDR3 is TGTGCCAGCAGCTTTCTTGCGGGGGGGCCGGAGTTCTTC.

This chain uses TRBV4-3 with TRBJ1-3, with D perhaps TRBD1 (5 bases). The CDR3 extends over 14 amino acids. Trimming left V 4 bases short and J 3 bases short, with 10 bases between. CDR1 LGHNA and CDR2 YSLEER come from the germline V gene. CDR3 nucleotides: TGCGCCAGCAGCCCCTGGGACCGTGGAAACACCATATATTTT. Its translation is CASSPWDRGNTIYF.

This clonotype was seen only a few times. V usage is TRBV5-6 and J usage is TRBJ2-7; 12 bases agree with TRBD1. In germline, CDR1 is SGHDT, CDR2 YYEEEE. After removal of 4 bases from V and 0 bases from J, the junction contained 2 bases not matched to a gene. CDR3 size: 15 residues. CDR3 DNA sequence: TGTGCCAGCAGCGGGACAGGGGGCAACTCCTACGAGCAGTACTTC. Translating it yields CASSGTGGNSYEQYF. The variable domain in full, completed from reference TRBV5-6 and TRBJ2-7, reads DAGVTQSPTHLIKTRGQQVTLRCSPKSGHDTVSWYQQALGQGPQFIFQYYEEEERQRGNFPDRFSGHQFPNYSSELNVNALLLGDSALYLCASSGTGGNSYEQYFGPGTRLTVT.

The rearrangement joins TRBV12-3 or TRBV12-4 to TRBJ1-1; D unresolved. V dropped 6 bases and J dropped 1 base, with 15 bases sitting between them. CDR3 size: 15 residues. The CDR3 protein is CASSPGGGGNTEAFF. As DNA, the CDR3 is TGTGCCAGCAGCCCGGGAGGTGGCGGGAACACTGAAGCTTTCTTT.

The chain uses TRBV6-2 or TRBV6-3 and TRBJ2-5; TRBD1 matches at 10 bases. Per the germline V gene, CDR1 is MNHEY and CDR2 is SVGEGT. The CDR3 has 14 amino acids. The V segment lost 7 bases and the J segment 3 bases; nucleotides outside the gene matches: 5. This chain's CDR3 is CASTDRGPKETQYF. As DNA, the CDR3 is TGTGCCAGCACTGACAGGGGGCCAAAAGAGACCCAGTACTTC.

The chain recombines TRBV5-1 with TRBJ1-1; unclear D gene. The germline V and J ends were trimmed by 4 bases and 1 base, with 11 bases remaining between them. CDR3 length: 14 amino acids. Germline loops: CDR1 SGHRS, CDR2 YFSETQ. This CDR3 reads CASSPPPGNTEAFF. In DNA, the CDR3 is TGCGCCAGCAGCCCGCCACCTGGGAACACTGAAGCTTTCTTT. The whole variable domain, remainder taken from reference TRBV5-1 and TRBJ1-1, is KAGVTQTPRYLIKTRGQQVTLSCSPISGHRSVSWYQQTPGQGLQFLFEYFSETQRNKGNFPGRFSGRQFSNSRSEMNVSTLELGDSALYLCASSPPPGNTEAFFGQGTRLTVV.